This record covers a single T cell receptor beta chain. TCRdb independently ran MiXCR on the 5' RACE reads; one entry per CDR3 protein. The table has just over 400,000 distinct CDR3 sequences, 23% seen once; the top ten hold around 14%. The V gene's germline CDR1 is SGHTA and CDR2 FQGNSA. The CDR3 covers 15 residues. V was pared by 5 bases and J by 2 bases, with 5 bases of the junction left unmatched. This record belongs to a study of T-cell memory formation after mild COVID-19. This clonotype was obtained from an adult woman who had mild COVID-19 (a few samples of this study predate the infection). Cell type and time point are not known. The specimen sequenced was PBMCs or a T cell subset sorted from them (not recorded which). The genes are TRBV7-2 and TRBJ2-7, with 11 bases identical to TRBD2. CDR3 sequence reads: CASSHTSGGTYEQYF. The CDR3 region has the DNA TGTGCCAGCAGCCATACTAGCGGGGGAACCTACGAGCAGTACTTC.